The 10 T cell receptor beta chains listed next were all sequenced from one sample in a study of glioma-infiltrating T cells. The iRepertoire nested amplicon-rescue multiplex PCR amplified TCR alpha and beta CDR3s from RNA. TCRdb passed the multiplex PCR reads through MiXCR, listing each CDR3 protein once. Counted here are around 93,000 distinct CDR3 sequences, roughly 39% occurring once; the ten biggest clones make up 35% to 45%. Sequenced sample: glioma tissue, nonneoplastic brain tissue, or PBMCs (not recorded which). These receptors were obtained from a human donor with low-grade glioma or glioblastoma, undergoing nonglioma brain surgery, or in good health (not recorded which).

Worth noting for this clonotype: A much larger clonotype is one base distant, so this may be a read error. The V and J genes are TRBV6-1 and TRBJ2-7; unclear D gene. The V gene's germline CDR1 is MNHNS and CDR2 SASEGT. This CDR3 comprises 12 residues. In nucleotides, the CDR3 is TGTACCAGCAGCCCCGACATTGGCGAGCAGTACTTC. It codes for CTSSPDIGEQYF.

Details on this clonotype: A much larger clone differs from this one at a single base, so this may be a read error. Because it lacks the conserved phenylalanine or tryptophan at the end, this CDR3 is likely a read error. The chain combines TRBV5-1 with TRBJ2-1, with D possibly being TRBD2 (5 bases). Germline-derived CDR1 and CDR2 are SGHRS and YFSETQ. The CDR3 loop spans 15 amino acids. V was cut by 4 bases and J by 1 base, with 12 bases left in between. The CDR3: CASSRGPISYNEQFL. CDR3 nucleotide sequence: TGCGCCAGCAGCCGCGGGCCGATATCCTACAATGAGCAGTTCTTA.

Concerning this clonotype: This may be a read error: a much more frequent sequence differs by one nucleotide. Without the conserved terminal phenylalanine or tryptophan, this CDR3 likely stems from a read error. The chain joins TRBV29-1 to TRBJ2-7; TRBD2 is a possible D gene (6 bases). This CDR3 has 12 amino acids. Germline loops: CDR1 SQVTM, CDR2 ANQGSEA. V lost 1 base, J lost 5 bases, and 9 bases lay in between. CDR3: CSVEGQRDEQYI. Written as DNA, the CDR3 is TGCAGCGTTGAAGGGCAGCGGGACGAGCAGTACATC.

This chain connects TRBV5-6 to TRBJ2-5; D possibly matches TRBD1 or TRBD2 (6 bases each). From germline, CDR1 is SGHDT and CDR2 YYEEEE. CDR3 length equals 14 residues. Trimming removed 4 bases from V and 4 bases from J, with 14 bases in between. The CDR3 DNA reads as TGTGCCAGCAGCCCCCCCGGAGGGGGAGAGACCCAGTACTTC. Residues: CASSPPGGGETQYF.

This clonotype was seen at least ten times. The DNA of the CDR3 is TGCGCCAGCAGCTTGGGGGCAGGGAATGGCTACACCTTC. It is translated as CASSLGAGNGYTF. V gene TRBV5-1 combines with J gene TRBJ1-2; the D gene is possibly TRBD1 (5 bases). The V and J ends lost 0 bases and 6 bases respectively, with 9 bases between them. Germline CDR1 reads SGHRS; CDR2 reads YFSETQ. This CDR3 spans 13 amino acids.

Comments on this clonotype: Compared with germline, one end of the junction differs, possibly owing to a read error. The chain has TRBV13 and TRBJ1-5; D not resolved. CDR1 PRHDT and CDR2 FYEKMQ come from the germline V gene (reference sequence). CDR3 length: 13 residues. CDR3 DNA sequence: TGTGCCTGCAGCCCAACGGGGAATCAGCCCCAGCATTTT. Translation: CACSPTGNQPQHF.

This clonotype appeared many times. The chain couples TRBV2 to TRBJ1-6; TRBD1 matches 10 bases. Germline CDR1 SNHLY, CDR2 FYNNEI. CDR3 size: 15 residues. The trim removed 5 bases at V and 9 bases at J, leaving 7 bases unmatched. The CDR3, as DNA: TGTGCCAGCAGTCTTTCAGGACAGGGGGTTTCACCCCTCCACTTT. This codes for CASSLSGQGVSPLHF.

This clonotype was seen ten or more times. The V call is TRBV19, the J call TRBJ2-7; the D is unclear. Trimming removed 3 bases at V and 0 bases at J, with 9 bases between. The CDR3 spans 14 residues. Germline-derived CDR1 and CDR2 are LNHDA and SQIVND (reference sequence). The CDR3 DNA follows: TGTGCCAGTAGTATTTTCGCGAGCTCCTACGAGCAGTACTTC. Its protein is CASSIFASSYEQYF.

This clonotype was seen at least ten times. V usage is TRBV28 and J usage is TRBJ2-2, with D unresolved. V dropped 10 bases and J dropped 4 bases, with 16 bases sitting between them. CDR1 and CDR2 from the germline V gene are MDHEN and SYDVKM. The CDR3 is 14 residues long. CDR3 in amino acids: CATRLGAVTGELFF. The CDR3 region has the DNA TGTGCCACCCGACTGGGTGCGGTCACCGGGGAGCTGTTTTTT.

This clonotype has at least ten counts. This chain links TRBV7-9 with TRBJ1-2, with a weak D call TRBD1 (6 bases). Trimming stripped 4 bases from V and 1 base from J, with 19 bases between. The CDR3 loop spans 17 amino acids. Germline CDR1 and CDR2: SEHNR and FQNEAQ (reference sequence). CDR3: CASSSYYGTQNNYGYTF. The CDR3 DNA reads TGTGCCAGCAGCTCTTACTACGGGACACAAAATAACTATGGCTACACCTTC.